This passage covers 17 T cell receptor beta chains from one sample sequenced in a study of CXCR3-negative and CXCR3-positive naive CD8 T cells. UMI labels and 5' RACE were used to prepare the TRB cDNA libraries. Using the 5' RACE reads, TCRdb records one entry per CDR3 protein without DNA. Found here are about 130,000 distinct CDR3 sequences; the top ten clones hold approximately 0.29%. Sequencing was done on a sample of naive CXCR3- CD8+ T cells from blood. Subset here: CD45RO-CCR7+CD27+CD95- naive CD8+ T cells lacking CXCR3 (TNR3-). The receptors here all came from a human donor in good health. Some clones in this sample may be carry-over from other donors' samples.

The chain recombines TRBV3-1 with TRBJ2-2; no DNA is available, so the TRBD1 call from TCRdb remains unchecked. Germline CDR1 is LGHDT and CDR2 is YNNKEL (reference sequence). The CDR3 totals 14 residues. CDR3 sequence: CASGTLENTGELFF.

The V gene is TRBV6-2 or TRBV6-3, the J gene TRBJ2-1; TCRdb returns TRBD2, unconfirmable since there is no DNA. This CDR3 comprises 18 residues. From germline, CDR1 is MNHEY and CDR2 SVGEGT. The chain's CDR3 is CASSYAASGREIYNEQFF.

Here the CDR3 reads CASSQPPGPAYQETQYF. The chain links TRBV12-3 or TRBV12-4 to TRBJ2-5; TCRdb calls TRBD1, which cannot be checked without DNA. This CDR3 is built from 17 residues.

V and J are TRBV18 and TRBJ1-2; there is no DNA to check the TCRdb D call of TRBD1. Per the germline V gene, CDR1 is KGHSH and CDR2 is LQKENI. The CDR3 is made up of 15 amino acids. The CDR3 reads CASSPTRDRDYGYTF.

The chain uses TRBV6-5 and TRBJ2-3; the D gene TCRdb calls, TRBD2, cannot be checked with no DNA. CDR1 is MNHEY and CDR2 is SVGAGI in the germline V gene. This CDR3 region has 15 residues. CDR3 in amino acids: CASSGISFRGDTQYF.

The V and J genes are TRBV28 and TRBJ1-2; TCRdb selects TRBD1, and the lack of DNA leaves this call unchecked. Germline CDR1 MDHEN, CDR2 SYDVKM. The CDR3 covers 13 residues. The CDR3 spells CASSQRGLYGYTF.

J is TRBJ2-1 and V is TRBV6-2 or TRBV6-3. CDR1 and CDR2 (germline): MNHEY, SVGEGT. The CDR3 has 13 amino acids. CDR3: CASRHDYYNEQFF.

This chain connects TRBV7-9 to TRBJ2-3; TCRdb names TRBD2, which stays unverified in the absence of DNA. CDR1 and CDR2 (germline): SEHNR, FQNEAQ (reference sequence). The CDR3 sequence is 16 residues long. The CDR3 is CASSLAPGGPRDTQYF.

The CDR3: CASSRGIYLTQQETQYF. The rearrangement uses TRBV28 and TRBJ2-5; TCRdb gives TRBD2 as the D gene, but with no DNA this cannot be confirmed. Germline CDR1 and CDR2: MDHEN and SYDVKM. This CDR3 is built from 17 residues.

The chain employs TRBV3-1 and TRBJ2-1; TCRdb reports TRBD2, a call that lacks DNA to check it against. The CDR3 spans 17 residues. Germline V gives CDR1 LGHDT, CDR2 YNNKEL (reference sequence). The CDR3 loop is CASSQPPGTSGYNEQFF.

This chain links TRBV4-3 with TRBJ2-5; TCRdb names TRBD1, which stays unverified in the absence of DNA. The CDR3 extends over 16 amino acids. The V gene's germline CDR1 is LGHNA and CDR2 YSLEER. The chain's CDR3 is CASSRGWDRGKETQYF.

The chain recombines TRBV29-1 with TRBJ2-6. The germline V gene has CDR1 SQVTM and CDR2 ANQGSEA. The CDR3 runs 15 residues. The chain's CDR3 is CSVVVGDRGANVLTF.

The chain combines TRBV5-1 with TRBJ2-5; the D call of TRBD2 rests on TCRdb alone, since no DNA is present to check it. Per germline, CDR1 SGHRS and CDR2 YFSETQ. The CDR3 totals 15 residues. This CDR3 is CASSLSGGLQETQYF.

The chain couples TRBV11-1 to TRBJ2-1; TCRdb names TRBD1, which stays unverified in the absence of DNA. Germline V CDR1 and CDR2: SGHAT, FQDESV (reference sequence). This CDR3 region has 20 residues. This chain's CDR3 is CASSLESGHGLSLGVNEQFF.

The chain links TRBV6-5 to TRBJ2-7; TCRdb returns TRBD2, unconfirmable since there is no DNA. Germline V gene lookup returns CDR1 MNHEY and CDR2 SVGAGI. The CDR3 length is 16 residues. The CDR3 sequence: CASRPRLAGESHEQYF.

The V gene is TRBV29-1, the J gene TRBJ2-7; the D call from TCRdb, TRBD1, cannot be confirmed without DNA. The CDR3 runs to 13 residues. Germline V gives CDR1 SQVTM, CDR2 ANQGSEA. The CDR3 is CSVEGGVMSEQYF.

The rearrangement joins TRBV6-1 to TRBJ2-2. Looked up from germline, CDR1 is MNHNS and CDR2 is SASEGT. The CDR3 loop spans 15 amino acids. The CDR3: CASSYSGEYTGELFF.